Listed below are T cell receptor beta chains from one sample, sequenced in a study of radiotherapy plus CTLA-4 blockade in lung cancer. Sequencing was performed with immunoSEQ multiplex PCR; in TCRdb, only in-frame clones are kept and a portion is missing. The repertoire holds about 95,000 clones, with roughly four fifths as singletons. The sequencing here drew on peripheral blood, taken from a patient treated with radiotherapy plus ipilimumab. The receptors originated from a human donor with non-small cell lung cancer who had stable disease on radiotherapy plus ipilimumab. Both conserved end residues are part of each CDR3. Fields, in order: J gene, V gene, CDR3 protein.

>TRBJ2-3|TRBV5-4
CASSLERSADTQYF
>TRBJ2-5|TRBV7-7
CASSSTQGGGETQYF
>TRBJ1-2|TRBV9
CASSVNGQGRNGYTF
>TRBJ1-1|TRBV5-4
CASSLGGVGKNTEAFF
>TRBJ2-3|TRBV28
CASSLEGLVSTDTQYF
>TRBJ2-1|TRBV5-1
CASSLGGGGGNEQFF
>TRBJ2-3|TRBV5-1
CASRTEGRGDTQYF
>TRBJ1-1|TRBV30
CAWRKGTRGETEAFF
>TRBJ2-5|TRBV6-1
CASSRWTSETQYF
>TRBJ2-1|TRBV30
CAWSLDGSSYNEQFF
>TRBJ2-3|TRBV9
CASSAGTTSTDTQYF
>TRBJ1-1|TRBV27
CASRVGGRTEAFF
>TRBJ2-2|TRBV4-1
CASSRQVQGTGELFF
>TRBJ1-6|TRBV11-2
CASSITLTSYNSPLHF
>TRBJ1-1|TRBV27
CASSALDRGRDTEAFF
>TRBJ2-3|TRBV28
CASGFAGTSGRGADTQYF
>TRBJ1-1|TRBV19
CASSKSLGVINTEAFF
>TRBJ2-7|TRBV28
CASQGGVSYEQYF
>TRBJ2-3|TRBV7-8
CASTFRGASRADTQYF
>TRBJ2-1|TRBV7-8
CASSLARVPLMNEQFF
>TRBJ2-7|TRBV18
CASSPSEARTDEQYF
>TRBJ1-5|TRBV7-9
CASSQMGNSNQPQHF
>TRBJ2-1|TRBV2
CASSEADRGRNNEQFF
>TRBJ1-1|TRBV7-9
CASRRANTEAFF
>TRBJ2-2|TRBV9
CASSVRGLNTGELFF
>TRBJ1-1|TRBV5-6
CASSLRQGMGNTEAFF
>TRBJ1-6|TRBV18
CASSAGTANNSPLHF
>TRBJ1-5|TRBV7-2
CASSLELEGAGQPQHF
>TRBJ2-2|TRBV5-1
CASSYIAGQNTGELFF
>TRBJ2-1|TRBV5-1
CASSSQRERKFF
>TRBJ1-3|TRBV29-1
CSAEGQVGNTIYF
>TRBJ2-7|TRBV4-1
CASSLSSGGDFYEQYF
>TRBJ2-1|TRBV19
CASSISLTEQFF
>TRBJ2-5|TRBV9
CASSVGVEETQYF
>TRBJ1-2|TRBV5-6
CASSPDWRGTRGYTF
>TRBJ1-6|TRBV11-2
CASSLAEYSPLHF
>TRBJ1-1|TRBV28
CASRKMTGRYTEAFF
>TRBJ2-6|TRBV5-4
CASSLGGRAVGANVLTF
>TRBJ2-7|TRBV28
CASRLNRGLSYEQYF
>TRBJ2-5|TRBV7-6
CASSARLAETQYF
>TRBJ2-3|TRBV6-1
CASSDQGSTDTQYF
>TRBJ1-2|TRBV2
CASSASGTDNYGYTF
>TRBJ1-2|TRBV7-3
CASSSPTGQGYTF
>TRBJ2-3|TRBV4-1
CASSTRTRDQMDTQYF
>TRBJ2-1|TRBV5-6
CASSFPSGIYNEQFF
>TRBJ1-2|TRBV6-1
CASSAQQGADYGYTF
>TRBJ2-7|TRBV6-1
CASSEGGSGNYEQYF